Below are 10 T cell receptor beta chains sequenced from a single sample in a study of a mutant IDH1 vaccine in newly diagnosed glioma. Time point given: week 23, last vaccination. Vaccination comprised doses that each held 300 ug of mutant IDH1 20-mer peptide, plus topical imiquimod. Their antigens are not known. Only in-frame clones appear in the TCRdb table, and some are missing; sequencing was by immunoSEQ multiplex PCR. The sample has tens of thousands of clones, 81% seen once. The material sequenced was PBMCs, taken from a glioma patient whose treatment included an IDH1 peptide vaccine. These receptors were obtained from a man in his forties with glioma.

The sample holds one count of this clone. The V gene is TRBV27, the J gene TRBJ1-2; 8 nucleotides line up with TRBD1. Germline-derived CDR1 and CDR2 are MNHEY and SMNVEV (reference sequence). This CDR3 is 13 amino acids long. V was clipped by 8 bases and J by 6 bases; unmatched bases: 8. CDR3 bases: TGTGCCAGCCGACAGCAGGGGGCCGATGGCTACACCTTC. This gives the protein CASRQQGADGYTF.

This clone appeared a single time. The chain employs TRBV18 and TRBJ2-5, with D perhaps matching TRBD2 (7 bases). The V end lost 6 bases, the J end lost 5 bases, and 13 bases lay between the germline ends. The germline CDR1 and CDR2 sequences are KGHSH and LQKENI. The CDR3 runs to 13 residues. CDR3 in DNA: TGTGCCAGCTCCCGGGGGGCCCGGGAGACCCAGTACTTC. Its protein product is CASSRGARETQYF.

This chain links TRBV10-3 with TRBJ1-2, with D perhaps TRBD1 (6 bases). Germline CDR1 reads ENHRY; CDR2 reads SYGVKD. The CDR3 extends over 17 amino acids. V was shortened by 2 bases and J by 4 bases, with 20 bases between the two germline ends. CDR3 residues: CAISEGGRSPLGYGYTF. The CDR3 region has the DNA TGTGCCATCAGTGAGGGGGGCAGGAGCCCGCTAGGCTATGGCTACACCTTC.

This clone was seen once. The chain employs TRBV18 and TRBJ1-4; D unresolved. The germline CDR1 and CDR2 sequences are KGHSH and LQKENI. V was clipped by 1 base and J by 4 bases, with 7 bases between them. The CDR3 length is 14 residues. CDR3 in amino acids: CASSPLFGNEKLFF. DNA of the CDR3: TGTGCCAGCTCACCACTTTTCGGTAATGAAAAACTGTTTTTT.

V gene TRBV4-1 combines with J gene TRBJ2-5; 10 bases fit TRBD2. Germline CDR1 is MGHRA and CDR2 is YSYEKL. The junction had 6 bases not matched to a gene; V was cut back by 4 bases and J by 1 base. CDR3 size: 16 residues. The CDR3 DNA reads TGCGCCAGCAGCCCCATAGCGGGGGGCCTCCAAGAGACCCAGTACTTC. The encoded protein is CASSPIAGGLQETQYF.

The V and J genes are TRBV14 and TRBJ1-2; D gene unclear. V was trimmed by 0 bases and J by 4 bases, leaving 15 bases between them. The germline V gene has CDR1 SGHDN and CDR2 FVKESK. CDR3 size: 16 residues. The CDR3, as DNA: TGTGCCAGCAGCCAAGAGGCCAGCCTTCTGCTCTATGGCTACACCTTC. It encodes CASSQEASLLLYGYTF.

The genes are TRBV15 and TRBJ2-3; D is perhaps TRBD1 (6 bases). This CDR3 contains 14 residues. Looked up from germline, CDR1 is LNHNV and CDR2 is YYDKDF (reference sequence). The V gene lost 4 bases and the J gene lost 2 bases, with 10 bases spanning the gap. DNA for the CDR3: TGTGCCACCAGCAAAGACAGGACCACAGATACGCAGTATTTT. Amino acids: CATSKDRTTDTQYF.

The chain is built from TRBV19 and TRBJ2-2; TRBD2 matches at 14 bases. The CDR3 spans 18 residues. Germline loops: CDR1 LNHDA, CDR2 SQIVND (reference sequence). V lost 7 bases to trimming and J lost 1 base; unmatched junction nucleotides: 8. CDR3 DNA: TGTGCCAGTACTACGGGACTAGCGGGAGCAGTGAACACCGGGGAGCTGTTTTTT. Translation: CASTTGLAGAVNTGELFF.

The J gene is TRBJ2-5, the V gene TRBV27; 8 positions agree with TRBD1. Germline CDR1 is MNHEY and CDR2 is SMNVEV (reference sequence). This CDR3 has 18 residues. The J segment lost 0 bases and the V segment lost 6 bases, leaving 15 bases of the junction unmatched. The CDR3 reads CASSRGQGRGGHQETQYF. The CDR3 nucleotides are TGTGCCAGCAGCCGAGGACAGGGAAGAGGGGGGCACCAAGAGACCCAGTACTTC.

The chain carries TRBV5-1 and TRBJ2-2; D is undetermined. This CDR3 comprises 13 residues. The germline CDR1 and CDR2 sequences are SGHRS and YFSETQ. V lost 0 bases and J lost 6, with 6 bases in between. The CDR3 sequence: CASSLEGSGELFF. Here the CDR3 DNA reads TGCGCCAGCAGCTTGGAAGGATCCGGGGAGCTGTTTTTT. Supplemented by reference TRBV5-1 and TRBJ2-2, the full variable domain reads KAGVTQTPRYLIKTRGQQVTLSCSPISGHRSVSWYQQTPGQGLQFLFEYFSETQRNKGNFPGRFSGRQFSNSRSEMNVSTLELGDSALYLCASSLEGSGELFFGEGSRLTVL.